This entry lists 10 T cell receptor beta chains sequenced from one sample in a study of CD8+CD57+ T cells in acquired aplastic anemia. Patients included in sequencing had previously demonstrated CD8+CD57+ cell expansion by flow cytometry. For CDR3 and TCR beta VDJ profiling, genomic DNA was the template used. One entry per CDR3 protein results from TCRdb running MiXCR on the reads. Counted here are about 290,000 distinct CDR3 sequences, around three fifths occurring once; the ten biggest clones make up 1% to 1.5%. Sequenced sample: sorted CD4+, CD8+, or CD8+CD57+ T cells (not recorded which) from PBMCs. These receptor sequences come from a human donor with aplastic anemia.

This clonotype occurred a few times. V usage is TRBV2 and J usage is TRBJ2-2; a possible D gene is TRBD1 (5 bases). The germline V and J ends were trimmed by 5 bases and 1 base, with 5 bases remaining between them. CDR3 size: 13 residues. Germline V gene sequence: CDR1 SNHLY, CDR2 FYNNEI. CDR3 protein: CASSTGNTGELFF. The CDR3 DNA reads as TGTGCCAGCAGTACAGGGAACACCGGGGAGCTGTTTTTT. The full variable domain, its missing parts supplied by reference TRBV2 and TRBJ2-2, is EPEVTQTPSHQVTQMGQEVILRCVPISNHLYFYWYRQILGQKVEFLVSFYNNEISEKSEIFDDQFSVERPDGSNFTLKIRSTKLEDSAMYFCASSTGNTGELFFGEGSRLTVL.

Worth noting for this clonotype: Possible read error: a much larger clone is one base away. CDR3 DNA sequence: TGCAATGCTACAGGCGGCCAGATCGGCTACACCTTC. Its translation is CNATGGQIGYTF. The chain couples TRBV20-1 to TRBJ1-2, with D maybe TRBD1 (5 bases). The CDR3 is made up of 12 amino acids. Germline values: CDR1 DFQATT, CDR2 SNEGSKA (reference sequence).

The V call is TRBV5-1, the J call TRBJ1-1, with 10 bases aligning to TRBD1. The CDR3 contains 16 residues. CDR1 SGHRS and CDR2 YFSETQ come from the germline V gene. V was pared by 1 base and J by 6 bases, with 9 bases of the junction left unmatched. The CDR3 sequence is CASSLFGQGGTAEAFF. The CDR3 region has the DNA TGCGCCAGCAGCTTGTTCGGACAGGGGGGAACGGCTGAAGCTTTCTTT.

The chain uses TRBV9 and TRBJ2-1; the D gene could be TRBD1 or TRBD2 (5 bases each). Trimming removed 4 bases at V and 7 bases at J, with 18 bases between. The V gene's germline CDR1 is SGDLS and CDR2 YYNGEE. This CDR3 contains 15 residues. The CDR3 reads CASSLRLGERNEQFF. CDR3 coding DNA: TGTGCCAGCAGCTTACGACTGGGGGAGCGGAATGAGCAGTTCTTC.

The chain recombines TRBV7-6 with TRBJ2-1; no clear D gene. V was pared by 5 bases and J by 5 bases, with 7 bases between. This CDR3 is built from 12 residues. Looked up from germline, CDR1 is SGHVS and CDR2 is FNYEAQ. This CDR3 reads CASSRADNEQFF. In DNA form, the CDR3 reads TGTGCCAGCAGCCGAGCAGACAATGAGCAGTTCTTC.

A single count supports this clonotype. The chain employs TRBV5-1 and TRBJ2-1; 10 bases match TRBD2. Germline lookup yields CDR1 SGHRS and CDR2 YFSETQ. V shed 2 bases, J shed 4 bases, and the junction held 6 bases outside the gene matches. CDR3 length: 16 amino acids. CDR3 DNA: TGCGCCAGCAGCTTCGCCCTAGCGGGAGTATACAATGAGCAGTTCTTC. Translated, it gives CASSFALAGVYNEQFF.

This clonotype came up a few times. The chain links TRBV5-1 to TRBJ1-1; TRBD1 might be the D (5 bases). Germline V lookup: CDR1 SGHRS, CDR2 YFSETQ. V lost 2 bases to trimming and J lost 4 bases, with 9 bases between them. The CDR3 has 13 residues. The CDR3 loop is CASSLQDGTEAFF. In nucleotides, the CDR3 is TGCGCCAGCAGCTTACAGGACGGCACTGAAGCTTTCTTT.

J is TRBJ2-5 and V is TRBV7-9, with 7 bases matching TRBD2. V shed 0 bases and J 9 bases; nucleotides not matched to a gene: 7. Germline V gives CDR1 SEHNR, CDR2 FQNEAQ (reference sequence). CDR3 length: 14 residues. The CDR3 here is CASSLATDRGAQYF. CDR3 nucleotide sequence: TGTGCCAGCAGCTTAGCGACGGACCGGGGGGCCCAGTACTTC.

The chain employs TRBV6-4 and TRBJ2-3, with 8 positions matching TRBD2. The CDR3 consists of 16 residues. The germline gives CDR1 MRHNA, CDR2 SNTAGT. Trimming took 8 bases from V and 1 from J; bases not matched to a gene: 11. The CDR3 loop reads CASSPIGAGGTDTQYF. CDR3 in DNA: TGTGCCAGCTCACCAATCGGAGCGGGGGGCACAGATACGCAGTATTTT.

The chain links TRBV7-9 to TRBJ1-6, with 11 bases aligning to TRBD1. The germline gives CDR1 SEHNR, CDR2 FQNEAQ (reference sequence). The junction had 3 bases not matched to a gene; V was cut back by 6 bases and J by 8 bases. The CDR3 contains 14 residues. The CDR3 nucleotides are TGTGCCAGCAGACCGGGACAGGGGGATTCACCCCTCCACTTT. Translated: CASRPGQGDSPLHF.